One and the same sample provided the 15 T cell receptor beta chains below, sequenced in a study of human T cells and chemical hapten exposure. The time point is: patch test 2, 6 weeks after DPC sensitization. Documented treatment: therapeutic diphenylcyclopropenone sensitization with weekly scalp DPC. TCRdb independently ran MiXCR on the RACE reads; one entry per CDR3 protein. The sample gives around 360,000 distinct CDR3 sequences, about 6% of which show up once; about 5% is in the top ten. Source: whole blood, taken in connection with sensitization to the hapten diphenylcyclopropenone (DPC). These receptors came from a woman younger than 30 with alopecia areata. Some clones in this sample may be carry-over from other donors' samples.

The sample holds a few counts of this clonotype. The V gene is TRBV9, the J gene TRBJ1-1; D may be TRBD1 (5 bases). Germline CDR1 reads SGDLS; CDR2 reads YYNGEE. V was trimmed by 3 bases and J by 0 bases, leaving 18 bases between them. The CDR3 length is 17 residues. The chain's CDR3 is CASSDGTRPDVNTEAFF. In nucleotides, the CDR3 is TGTGCCAGCAGCGATGGGACCCGTCCGGACGTGAACACTGAAGCTTTCTTT.

In its sample, this clonotype was seen many times. V and J are TRBV20-1 and TRBJ2-7; 8 bases line up with TRBD2. Germline trimming cut 6 bases from V and 3 bases from J; bases unmatched to any gene: 7. CDR1 is DFQATT and CDR2 is SNEGSKA in the germline V gene (reference sequence). This CDR3 spans 13 amino acids. CDR3 region: CSAKSTSVYEQYF. In nucleotides, the CDR3 is TGCAGTGCCAAGTCGACTAGCGTCTACGAGCAGTACTTC.

The V gene is TRBV20-1, the J gene TRBJ1-1, with D possibly matching TRBD1 (6 bases). From germline, CDR1 is DFQATT and CDR2 SNEGSKA (reference sequence). V lost 3 bases and J 0 bases, leaving 20 bases between the germline ends. The CDR3 sequence is 17 residues long. CDR3 region: CSARLRDRPFMNTEAFF. CDR3 sequence (DNA): TGCAGTGCTAGGCTTAGAGACAGGCCGTTCATGAACACTGAAGCTTTCTTT.

The table lists this clonotype with a few counts. The chain uses TRBV3-1 and TRBJ2-3; D remains unclear. This CDR3 has 12 amino acids. V was pared by 7 bases and J by 0 bases, with 5 bases between. Germline V lookup: CDR1 LGHDT, CDR2 YNNKEL (reference sequence). The CDR3 region is CASNYSTDTQYF. In DNA, the CDR3 is TGTGCCAGCAATTACAGCACAGATACGCAGTATTTT.

The chain has TRBV19 and TRBJ1-5, with D hard to call. Trimming cost V 7 bases and J 5 bases, with 15 bases left between them. This CDR3 comprises 14 residues. CDR1 is LNHDA, CDR2 SQIVND, per germline (reference sequence). This CDR3 is CASNQDPADQPQHF. The CDR3 DNA sequence: TGTGCCAGTAATCAGGACCCGGCAGATCAGCCCCAGCATTTT.

This clonotype has a count of ten or more. For the CDR3, the DNA is TGCAGTGCTAGAGAACTCCGGGACACCTTATCCTACGAGCAGTACTTC. Amino acid sequence: CSARELRDTLSYEQYF. This chain links TRBV20-1 with TRBJ2-7; D perhaps matches TRBD1 (6 bases). CDR3 length: 16 amino acids. Germline V CDR1 and CDR2: DFQATT, SNEGSKA (reference sequence). V was trimmed by 0 bases and J by 1 base, leaving 16 bases between them.

There are many counts of this clonotype. The chain combines TRBV3-1 with TRBJ1-2; D might be TRBD1 (6 bases). Trimming removed 6 bases from V and 4 bases from J, with 15 bases in between. CDR1 and CDR2 from the germline V gene are LGHDT and YNNKEL (reference sequence). The CDR3 spans 14 residues. CDR3 sequence: CASRASGDIYGYTF. The CDR3 region has the DNA TGTGCCAGCAGAGCTTCCGGGGACATCTATGGCTACACCTTC. The variable domain in full, with the rest retrieved from reference TRBV3-1 and TRBJ1-2, is DTAVSQTPKYLVTQMGNDKSIKCEQNLGHDTMYWYKQDSKKFLKIMFSYNNKELIINETVPNRFSPKSPDKAHLNLHINSLELGDSAVYFCASRASGDIYGYTFGSGTRLTVV.

J is TRBJ1-5 and V is TRBV12-2; the D call of TRBD1 is as the table states it, not checked on the DNA. TRBV12-2 constitutes a pseudogene. This CDR3 region has 17 residues. The CDR3 protein is CASRLEATHRGGQPQHF. In nucleotides, the CDR3 is TGTGCAAGTCGCTTAGAAGCCACACACAGGGGTGGTCAGCCCCAGCATTTT.

Ten or more counts support this clonotype. The genes are TRBV6-2 or TRBV6-3 and TRBJ2-7; 11 nucleotides line up with TRBD1. V shed 7 bases, J shed 5 bases, and the junction held 4 bases outside the gene matches. CDR1 is MNHEY, CDR2 SVGEGT, per germline. The length of the CDR3 is 13 residues. The CDR3 coding sequence is TGTGCCAGCATCCGGACAGGGGGCGACGAGCAGTACTTC. Its protein product is CASIRTGGDEQYF.

The chain recombines TRBV5-1 with TRBJ2-1; 7 bases agree with TRBD1. Per the germline V gene, CDR1 is SGHRS and CDR2 is YFSETQ. The CDR3 totals 15 residues. V lost 5 bases to trimming and J lost 4 bases; unmatched junction nucleotides: 9. The CDR3 coding sequence is TGCGCCAGCAGACTAGGGACAGAGTTTTACAATGAGCAGTTCTTC. It codes for CASRLGTEFYNEQFF.

This clonotype was seen repeatedly, ten times or more. The rearrangement joins TRBV12-3 or TRBV12-4 to TRBJ1-1, with TRBD1 matching 7 bases. The CDR3 runs 15 residues. Trimming cost V 5 bases and J 1 base; bases outside gene matches: 7. CDR3 sequence (DNA): TGTGCCAGCAGTCCTCGACAGGGACGGAACACTGAAGCTTTCTTT. It codes for CASSPRQGRNTEAFF.

The sample holds many counts of this clonotype. The chain carries TRBV2 and TRBJ1-1; 7 bases line up with TRBD1. Trimming removed 6 bases from V and 5 bases from J; junction bases left unmatched: 3. Germline lookup yields CDR1 SNHLY and CDR2 FYNNEI. The CDR3 is 12 residues long. This CDR3 is CASSSGQTEAFF. CDR3 nucleotides: TGTGCCAGCAGCTCGGGACAGACTGAAGCTTTCTTT.

This clonotype occurred a few times. The chain carries TRBV6-2 or TRBV6-3 and TRBJ1-5, with D unresolved. CDR3 length: 15 residues. Germline lookup yields CDR1 MNHEY and CDR2 SVGEGT. The germline V and J ends were trimmed by 0 bases and 4 bases, with 10 bases remaining between them. The CDR3, as DNA: TGTGCCAGCAGTTACTCGAGAATTGGGAATCAGCCCCAGCATTTT. This codes for CASSYSRIGNQPQHF.

This chain uses TRBV5-6 with TRBJ2-3, with TRBD2 identical over 8 bases. The CDR3 contains 16 residues. V dropped 5 bases and J dropped 2; count of bases not matched to a gene: 10. The germline V gene encodes CDR1 SGHDT and CDR2 YYEEEE. The DNA of the CDR3 is TGTGCCAGCAGGTTCGCGACTAGCGCCCTCACAGATACGCAGTATTTT. This translates into CASRFATSALTDTQYF.

This clonotype has just a few counts. The chain has TRBV4-1 and TRBJ2-1; 9 nucleotides agree with TRBD2. The germline CDR1 and CDR2 sequences are MGHRA and YSYEKL. V was clipped by 1 base and J by 4 bases; unmatched bases: 5. The CDR3 is 16 amino acids. CDR3 nucleotides: TGCGCCAGCAGCCAAGCCCTAGCGGGGAGATACAATGAGCAGTTCTTC. It codes for CASSQALAGRYNEQFF.